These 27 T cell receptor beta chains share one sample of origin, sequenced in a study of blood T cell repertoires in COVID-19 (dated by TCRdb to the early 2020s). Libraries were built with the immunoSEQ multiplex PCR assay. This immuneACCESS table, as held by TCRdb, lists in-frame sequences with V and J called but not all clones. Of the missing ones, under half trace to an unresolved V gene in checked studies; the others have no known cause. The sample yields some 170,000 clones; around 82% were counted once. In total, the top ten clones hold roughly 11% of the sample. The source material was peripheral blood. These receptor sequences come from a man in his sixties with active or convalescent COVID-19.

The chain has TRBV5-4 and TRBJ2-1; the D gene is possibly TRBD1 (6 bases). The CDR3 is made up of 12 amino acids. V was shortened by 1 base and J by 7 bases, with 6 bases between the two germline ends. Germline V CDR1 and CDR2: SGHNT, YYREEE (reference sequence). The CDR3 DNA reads TGTGCCAGCAGCTTGCAGGGGAATGAGCAGTTCTTC. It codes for CASSLQGNEQFF.

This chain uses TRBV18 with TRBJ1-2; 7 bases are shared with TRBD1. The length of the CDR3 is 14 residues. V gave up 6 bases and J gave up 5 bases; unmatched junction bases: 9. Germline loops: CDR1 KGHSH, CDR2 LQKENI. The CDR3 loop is CASSERTGEYGYTF. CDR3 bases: TGTGCCAGCTCGGAGAGAACAGGGGAATATGGCTACACCTTC.

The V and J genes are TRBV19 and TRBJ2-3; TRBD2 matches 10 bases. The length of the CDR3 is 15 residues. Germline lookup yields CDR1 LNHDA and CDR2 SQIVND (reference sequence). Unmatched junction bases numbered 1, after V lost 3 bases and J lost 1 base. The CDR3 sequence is CASSIGLAGTDTQYF. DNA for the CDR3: TGTGCCAGTAGTATCGGACTAGCGGGCACAGATACGCAGTATTTT.

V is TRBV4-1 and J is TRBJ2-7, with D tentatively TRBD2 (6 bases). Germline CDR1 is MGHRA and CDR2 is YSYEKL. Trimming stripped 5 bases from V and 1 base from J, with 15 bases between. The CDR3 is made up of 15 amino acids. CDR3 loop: CASSKTSTGSYEQYF. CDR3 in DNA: TGCGCCAGCAGCAAGACTAGTACGGGGTCCTACGAGCAGTACTTC.

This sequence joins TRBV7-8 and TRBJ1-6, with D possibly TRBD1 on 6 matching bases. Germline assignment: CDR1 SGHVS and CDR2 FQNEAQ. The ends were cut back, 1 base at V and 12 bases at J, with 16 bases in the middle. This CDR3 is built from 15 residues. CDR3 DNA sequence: TGTGCCAGCAGCTTAGTTGAGGACAGAGCCCAACCCCTCCACTTT. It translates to CASSLVEDRAQPLHF.

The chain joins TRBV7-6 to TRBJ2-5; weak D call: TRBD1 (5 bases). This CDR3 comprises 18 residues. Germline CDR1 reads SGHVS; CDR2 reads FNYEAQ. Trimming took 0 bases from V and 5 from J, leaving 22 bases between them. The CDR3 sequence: CASSLAGHGGLVRETQYF. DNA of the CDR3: TGTGCCAGCAGCTTAGCGGGGCACGGCGGATTAGTTCGGGAGACCCAGTACTTC.

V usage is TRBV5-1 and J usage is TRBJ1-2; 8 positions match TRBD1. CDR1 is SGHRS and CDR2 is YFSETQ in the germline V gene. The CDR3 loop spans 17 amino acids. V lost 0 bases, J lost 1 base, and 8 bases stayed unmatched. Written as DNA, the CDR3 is TGCGCCAGCAGCTTGGCATTAGGACAGGGCCGTAACTATGGCTACACCTTC. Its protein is CASSLALGQGRNYGYTF.

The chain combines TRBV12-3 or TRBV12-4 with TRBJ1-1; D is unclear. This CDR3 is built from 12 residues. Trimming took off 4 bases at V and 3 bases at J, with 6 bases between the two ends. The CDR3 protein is CASSYSYTEAFF. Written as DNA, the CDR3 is TGTGCCAGCAGTTATAGCTACACTGAAGCTTTCTTT.

As DNA, the CDR3 is TGTGCCAGCAGGGTCGGGACATCCCAAGAGACCCAGTACTTC. Translated: CASRVGTSQETQYF. The V and J genes are TRBV2 and TRBJ2-5; tentatively, D is TRBD1 (6 bases). Germline lookup yields CDR1 SNHLY and CDR2 FYNNEI. CDR3 size: 14 residues. V was trimmed by 6 bases and J by 1 base, leaving 12 bases between them.

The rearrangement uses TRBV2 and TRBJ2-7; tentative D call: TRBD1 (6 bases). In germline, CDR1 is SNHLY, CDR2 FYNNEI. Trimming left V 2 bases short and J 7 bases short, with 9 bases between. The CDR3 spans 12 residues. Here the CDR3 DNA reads TGTGCCAGCAGTGAAACAGGGTGGGAGCAGTACTTC. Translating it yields CASSETGWEQYF.

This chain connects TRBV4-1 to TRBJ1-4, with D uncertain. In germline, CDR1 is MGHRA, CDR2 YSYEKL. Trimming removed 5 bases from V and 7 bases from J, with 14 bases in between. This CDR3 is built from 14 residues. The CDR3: CASSSQKRAEKLFF. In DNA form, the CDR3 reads TGCGCCAGCAGCTCTCAAAAGAGGGCTGAAAAACTGTTTTTT.

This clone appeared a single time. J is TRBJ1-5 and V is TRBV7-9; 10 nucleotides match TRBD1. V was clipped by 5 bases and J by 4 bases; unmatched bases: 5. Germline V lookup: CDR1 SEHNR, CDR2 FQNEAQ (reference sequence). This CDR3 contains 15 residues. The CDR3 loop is CASSAGQGDNQPQHF. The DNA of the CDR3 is TGTGCCAGCAGCGCAGGACAGGGGGATAATCAGCCCCAGCATTTT.

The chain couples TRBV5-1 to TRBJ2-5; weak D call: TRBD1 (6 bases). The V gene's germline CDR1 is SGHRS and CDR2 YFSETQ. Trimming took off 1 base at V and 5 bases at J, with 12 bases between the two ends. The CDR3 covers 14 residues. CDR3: CASSLMGQGETQYF. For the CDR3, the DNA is TGCGCCAGCAGCTTGATGGGGCAGGGGGAGACCCAGTACTTC.

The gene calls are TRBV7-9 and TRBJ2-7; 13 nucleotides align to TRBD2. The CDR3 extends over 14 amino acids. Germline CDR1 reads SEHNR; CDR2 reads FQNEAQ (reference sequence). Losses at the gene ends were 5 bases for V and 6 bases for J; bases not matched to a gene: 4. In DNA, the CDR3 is TGTGCCAGCAGCCGACTAGCGGGAGGTCCCGAGCAGTACTTC. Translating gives CASSRLAGGPEQYF. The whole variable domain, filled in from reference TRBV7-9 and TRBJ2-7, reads DTGVSQNPRHKITKRGQNVTFRCDPISEHNRLYWYRQTLGQGPEFLTYFQNEAQLEKSRLLSDRFSAERPKGSFSTLEIQRTEQGDSAMYLCASSRLAGGPEQYFGPGTRLTVT.

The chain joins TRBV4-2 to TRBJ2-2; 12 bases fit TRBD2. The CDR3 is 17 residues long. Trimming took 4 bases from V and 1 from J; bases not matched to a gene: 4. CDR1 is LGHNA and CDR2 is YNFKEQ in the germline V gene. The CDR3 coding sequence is TGTGCCAGCAGCCCTATACTAGCGGGAGGGAACACCGGGGAGCTGTTTTTT. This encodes CASSPILAGGNTGELFF.

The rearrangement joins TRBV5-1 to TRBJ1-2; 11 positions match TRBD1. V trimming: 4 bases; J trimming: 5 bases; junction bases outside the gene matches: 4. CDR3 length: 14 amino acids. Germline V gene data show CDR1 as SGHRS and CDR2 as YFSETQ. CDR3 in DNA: TGCGCCAGCAGCCCAAGGGACAGGGGGTATGGCTACACCTTC. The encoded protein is CASSPRDRGYGYTF.

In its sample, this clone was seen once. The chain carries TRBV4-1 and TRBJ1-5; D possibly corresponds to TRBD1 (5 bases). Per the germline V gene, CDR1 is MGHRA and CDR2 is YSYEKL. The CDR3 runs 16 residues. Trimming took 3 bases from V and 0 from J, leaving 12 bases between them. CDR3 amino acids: CASSHRVSSSNQPQHF. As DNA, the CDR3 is TGCGCCAGCAGCCACAGGGTTTCCTCTAGCAATCAGCCCCAGCATTTT.

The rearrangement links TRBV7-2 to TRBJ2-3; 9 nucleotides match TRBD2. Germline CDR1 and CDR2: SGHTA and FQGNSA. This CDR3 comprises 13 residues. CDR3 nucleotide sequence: TGTGCAACGTACGCGGGGGGGCTTGATACGCAGTATTTT. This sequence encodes CATYAGGLDTQYF.

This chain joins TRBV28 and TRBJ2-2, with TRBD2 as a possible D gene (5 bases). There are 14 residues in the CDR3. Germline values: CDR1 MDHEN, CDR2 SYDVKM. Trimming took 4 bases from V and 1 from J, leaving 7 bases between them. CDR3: CASSWTVNTGELFF. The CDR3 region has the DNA TGTGCCAGCAGTTGGACTGTGAACACCGGGGAGCTGTTTTTT.

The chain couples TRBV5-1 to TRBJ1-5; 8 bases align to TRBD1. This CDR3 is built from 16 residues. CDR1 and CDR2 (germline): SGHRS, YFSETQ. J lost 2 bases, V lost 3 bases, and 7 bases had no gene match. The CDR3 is CASSSGQGGGNQPQHF. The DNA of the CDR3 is TGCGCCAGCAGCTCCGGACAGGGAGGAGGCAATCAGCCCCAGCATTTT.

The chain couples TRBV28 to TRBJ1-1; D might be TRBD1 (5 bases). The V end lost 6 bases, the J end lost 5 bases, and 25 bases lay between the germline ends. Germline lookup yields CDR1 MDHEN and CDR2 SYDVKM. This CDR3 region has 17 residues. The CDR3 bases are TGTGCCAGCAGACCCATCCCCGCAGGGAAATGGGAAACTGAAGCTTTCTTT. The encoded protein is CASRPIPAGKWETEAFF.

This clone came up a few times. CDR3: CASSRTSGRVGSYEQYF. The CDR3 DNA is TGTGCCAGCAGCCGGACTAGCGGGAGGGTTGGGTCCTACGAGCAGTACTTC. The rearrangement links TRBV7-4 to TRBJ2-7; the match to TRBD2 covers 15 bases. The CDR3 is made up of 17 amino acids. The germline V gene encodes CDR1 SGHVT and CDR2 SQSDAQ. V shed 5 bases, J shed 1 base, and the junction held 6 bases outside the gene matches.

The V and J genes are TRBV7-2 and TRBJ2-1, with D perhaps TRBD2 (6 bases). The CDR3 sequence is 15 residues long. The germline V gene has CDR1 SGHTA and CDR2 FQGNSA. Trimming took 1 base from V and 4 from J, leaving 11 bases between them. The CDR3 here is CASSLDPGLYNEQFF. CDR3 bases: TGTGCCAGCAGCTTAGACCCGGGACTGTACAATGAGCAGTTCTTC.

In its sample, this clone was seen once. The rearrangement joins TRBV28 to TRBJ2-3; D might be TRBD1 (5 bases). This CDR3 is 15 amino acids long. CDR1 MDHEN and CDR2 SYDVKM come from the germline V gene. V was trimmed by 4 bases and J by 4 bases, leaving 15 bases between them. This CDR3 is CASSSQTVTADTQYF. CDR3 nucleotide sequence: TGTGCCAGCAGTTCCCAGACAGTTACCGCAGATACGCAGTATTTT.

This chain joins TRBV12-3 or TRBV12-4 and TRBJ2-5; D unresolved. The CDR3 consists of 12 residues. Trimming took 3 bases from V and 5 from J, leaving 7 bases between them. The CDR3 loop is CASSLSRETQYF. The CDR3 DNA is TGTGCCAGCAGTTTGAGTCGGGAGACCCAGTACTTC.

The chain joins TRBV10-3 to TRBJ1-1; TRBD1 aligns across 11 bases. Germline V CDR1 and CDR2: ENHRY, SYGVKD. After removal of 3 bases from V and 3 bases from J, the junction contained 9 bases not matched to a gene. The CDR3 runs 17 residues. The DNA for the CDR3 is TGTGCCATCAGTGACCCCGGACAGGGGGCCGGGGACACTGAAGCTTTCTTT. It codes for CAISDPGQGAGDTEAFF.

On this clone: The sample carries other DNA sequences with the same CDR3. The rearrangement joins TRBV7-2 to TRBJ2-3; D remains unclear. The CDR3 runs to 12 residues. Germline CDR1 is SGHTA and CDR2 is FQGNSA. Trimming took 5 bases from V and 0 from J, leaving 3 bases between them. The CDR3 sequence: CASSPSTDTQYF. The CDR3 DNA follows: TGTGCCAGCAGCCCTAGCACAGATACGCAGTATTTT.